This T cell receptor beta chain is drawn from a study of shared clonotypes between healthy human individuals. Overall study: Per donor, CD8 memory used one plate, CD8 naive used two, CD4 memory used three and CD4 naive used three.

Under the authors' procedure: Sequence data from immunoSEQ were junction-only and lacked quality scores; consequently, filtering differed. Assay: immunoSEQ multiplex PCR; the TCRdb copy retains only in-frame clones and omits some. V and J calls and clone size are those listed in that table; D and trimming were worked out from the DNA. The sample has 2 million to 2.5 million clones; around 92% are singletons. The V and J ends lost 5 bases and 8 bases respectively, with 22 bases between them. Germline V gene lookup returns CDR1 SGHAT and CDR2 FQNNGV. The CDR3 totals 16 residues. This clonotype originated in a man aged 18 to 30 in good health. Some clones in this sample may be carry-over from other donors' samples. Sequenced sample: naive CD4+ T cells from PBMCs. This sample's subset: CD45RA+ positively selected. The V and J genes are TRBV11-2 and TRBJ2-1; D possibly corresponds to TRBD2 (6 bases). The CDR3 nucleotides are TGTGCCAGCAGCCTAGGGACTCGTGATTTCCCACATGAGCAGTTCTTC. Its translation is CASSLGTRDFPHEQFF. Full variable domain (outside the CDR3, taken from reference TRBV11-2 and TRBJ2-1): EAGVAQSPRYKIIEKRQSVAFWCNPISGHATLYWYQQILGQGPKLLIQFQNNGVVDDSQLPKDRFSAERLKGVDSTLKIQPAKLEDSAVYLCASSLGTRDFPHEQFFGPGTRLTVL.